This TCR beta chain was sequenced for a study of control samples from healthy donors and cancer patients. Trimming cost V 0 bases and J 4 bases, with 10 bases left between them. The CDR3 loop spans 14 amino acids. Germline CDR1 and CDR2: SGHNT and YYREEE (reference sequence). The repertoire was sequenced with immunoSEQ multiplex PCR; TCRdb's copy has only in-frame clones and lacks some. The data contain some 13,000 clones, approximately 93% of them singletons. V usage is TRBV5-4 and J usage is TRBJ1-1; D unresolved. What was sequenced was PBMCs. This TCR derives from a man between 70 and 80 years old with head and neck cancer. CDR3 nucleotides: TGTGCCAGCAGCTTGGCGACAAAATCCACTGAAGCTTTCTTT. This gives the protein CASSLATKSTEAFF.